Sequencing of this T cell receptor beta chain was carried out in a study of blood T cell repertoires in COVID-19. The wider study: Collection of acute and convalescent COVID-19 samples took place in the United States, Italy and Spain.

This study enrolled people aged 18 to 89 from under 25 US geographic areas. Donors were grouped by their self-reported clinical history. Germline values: CDR1 LNHDA, CDR2 SQIVND (reference sequence). The V end lost 5 bases, the J end lost 2 bases, and 8 bases lay between the germline ends. The CDR3 runs 13 residues. In the authors' methods: Using reference gene primer amplification, nucleated cell counts were estimated. Sequenced by immunoSEQ multiplex PCR; TCRdb stores in-frame clones only, minus some. That table is the source of V, J and clone size, and D and trimming were worked out from the DNA. Of approximately 300,000 clones in the sample, around 90% were seen once.

The source is a woman aged 18-29 years with acute COVID-19. The specimen was PBMCs or T cells enriched from blood (not recorded which). J is TRBJ2-3 and V is TRBV19; D is unresolved. The CDR3 protein is CASSPSLTDTQYF. For the CDR3, the DNA is TGTGCCAGTAGTCCTTCCCTCACAGATACGCAGTATTTT.